The clone carrying this T cell receptor beta chain was seen only once. Its antigen is not known. There are 15 residues in the CDR3. CDR1 SEHNR and CDR2 FQNEAQ come from the germline V gene (reference sequence). Trimming pared 5 bases from V and 2 bases from J, leaving 16 bases between. This record belongs to a study of radiotherapy plus CTLA-4 blockade in lung cancer. Study in general: Objective responses were recorded in 15% to 20% of patients, with disease control recorded in 25% to 35%. The study, taken as a whole, reports: Once radiotherapy plus ipilimumab had been given, TCR clones derived from tumor expanded in blood. Reported findings show early blood T cell clone dynamics, with interferon-beta, best predicted response.

Measured with immunoSEQ multiplex PCR; TCRdb has only the in-frame clones, and not every one. The data contain about 88,000 clones, approximately 75% of them singletons. Focal radiation and CTLA-4 blockade (ipilimumab) were tested in chemo-refractory metastatic non-small-cell lung cancer patients. The rearrangement joins TRBV7-9 to TRBJ2-7; D is possibly TRBD2 (5 bases). This TCR was sampled from a human donor with non-small cell lung cancer that progressed on radiotherapy plus ipilimumab. Sample: peripheral blood, taken from a patient treated with radiotherapy plus ipilimumab. The CDR3 is CASSPRGSLTYEQYF. The CDR3, as DNA: TGTGCCAGCAGCCCCCGGGGTTCACTAACCTACGAGCAGTACTTC.